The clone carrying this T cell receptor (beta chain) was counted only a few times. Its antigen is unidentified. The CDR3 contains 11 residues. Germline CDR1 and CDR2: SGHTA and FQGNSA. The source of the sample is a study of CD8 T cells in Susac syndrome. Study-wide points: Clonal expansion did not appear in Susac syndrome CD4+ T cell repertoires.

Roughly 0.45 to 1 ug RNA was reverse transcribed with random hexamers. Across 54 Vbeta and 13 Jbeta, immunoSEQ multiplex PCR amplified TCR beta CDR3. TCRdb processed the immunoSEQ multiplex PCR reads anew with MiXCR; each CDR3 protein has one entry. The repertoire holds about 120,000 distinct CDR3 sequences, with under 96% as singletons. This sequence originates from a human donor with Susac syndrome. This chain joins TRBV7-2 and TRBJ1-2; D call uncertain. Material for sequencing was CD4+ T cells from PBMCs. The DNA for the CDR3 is TGTGCAAAGCGGGCGAACTATGGCTACACCTTC. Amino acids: CAKRANYGYTF.